The clone carrying this T cell receptor beta chain was recorded only once. From germline, CDR1 is SGHVS and CDR2 FQNEAQ. Trimming took off 5 bases at V and 0 bases at J, with 14 bases between the two ends. This CDR3 has 15 residues. These data belong to a study of shared clonotypes between healthy human individuals. The data were produced by immunoSEQ multiplex PCR, yet TCRdb's version contains in-frame clones alone and is incomplete. The top ten hold about 1.5% of the sample, which has about 1 million clones, around 75% seen once. The sample comprised memory CD4+ T cells sorted from blood. Indicated subset: CD45RA-negative fraction. The chain has TRBV7-8 and TRBJ2-7; D is perhaps TRBD2 (5 bases). The source of this sequence is a young man in good health. The CDR3 region is CASSPGVVSSYEQYF. The DNA for the CDR3 is TGTGCCAGCAGCCCCGGGGTGGTTAGCTCCTACGAGCAGTACTTC.